Listed below are T cell receptor beta chains from one sample, sequenced in a study of cytomegalovirus exposure and HLA in healthy donors. Method: immunoSEQ multiplex PCR; TCRdb's copy keeps in-frame clones and lacks some. Among 75,000 to 100,000 clones, 55% to 75% were seen once, and the ten largest hold under 4%. The material sequenced was PBMCs. The receptor source for this set is a man in his fifties or sixties in good health and CMV-seronegative. Both conserved end residues are part of each CDR3. Fields, in order: clone size, V gene, J gene, D gene, CDR3 length, CDR3 DNA, CDR3 protein. The D gene is left open where the match is weak. Not every row has a clone size; where given, it reads once, few, many or a size class.

size: NA
V: TRBV9
J: TRBJ1-1
D: TRBD1
length: 16
DNA: TGTGCCAGCAGCGCCTCGGACAGGGTGACTAACACTGAAGCTTTCTTT
CDR3: CASSASDRVTNTEAFF

size: NA
V: TRBV25-1
J: TRBJ2-7
D: TRBD2
length: 14
DNA: TGTGCCAGCACAAGCGGGAGGCCCTCCTACGAGCAGTACTTC
CDR3: CASTSGRPSYEQYF

size: NA
V: TRBV5-6
J: TRBJ2-3
D: TRBD1
length: 16
DNA: TGTGCCAGCAGCCTAACGGGACAGGGGAGCACAGATACGCAGTATTTT
CDR3: CASSLTGQGSTDTQYF

size: NA
V: TRBV7-3
J: TRBJ2-3
D: NA
length: 14
DNA: TGTGCCAGCAGCCCCGGGACTAGCACAGATACGCAGTATTTT
CDR3: CASSPGTSTDTQYF

size: NA
V: TRBV28
J: TRBJ2-3
D: TRBD2
length: 14
DNA: TGTGCCAGCAGTTTGGAGCGGGAGCGAGATACGCAGTATTTT
CDR3: CASSLERERDTQYF

size: NA
V: TRBV6-1
J: TRBJ1-2
D: NA
length: 14
DNA: TGTGCCAGCAGCCGGGACAAATGGCCCTATGGCTACACCTTC
CDR3: CASSRDKWPYGYTF

size: NA
V: TRBV5-1
J: TRBJ2-1
D: NA
length: 15
DNA: TGCGCCAGCAGCTACGGGGTAGGCTCCTACAATGAGCAGTTCTTC
CDR3: CASSYGVGSYNEQFF

size: NA
V: TRBV9
J: TRBJ2-2
D: NA
length: 14
DNA: TGTGCCAGCAGCGTGGGGGGAACCTCTGGGGAGCTGTTTTTT
CDR3: CASSVGGTSGELFF

size: NA
V: TRBV19
J: TRBJ1-5
D: NA
length: 14
DNA: TGTGCCAGTAGTATAGGGACAAGCAATCAGCCCCAGCATTTT
CDR3: CASSIGTSNQPQHF

size: few
V: TRBV2
J: TRBJ2-5
D: TRBD2
length: 15
DNA: TGTGCCAGCAGTTACGAGACTAGCGGGTCGGGGACCCAGTACTTC
CDR3: CASSYETSGSGTQYF

size: NA
V: TRBV7-9
J: TRBJ1-2
D: NA
length: 11
DNA: TGTTCCAGCAGCTCCAGAAACGGCTACACCTTC
CDR3: CSSSSRNGYTF

size: NA
V: TRBV5-1
J: TRBJ1-1
D: TRBD1
length: 17
DNA: TGCGCCAGCAGCTTGGTAGGGACAGGGGGCGCATACACTGAAGCTTTCTTT
CDR3: CASSLVGTGGAYTEAFF

size: NA
V: TRBV19
J: TRBJ1-2
D: TRBD1
length: 15
DNA: TGTGCCAGTAGTATACTACGGACAGGAAACTATGGCTACACCTTC
CDR3: CASSILRTGNYGYTF

size: NA
V: TRBV10-2
J: TRBJ2-1
D: TRBD2
length: 16
DNA: TGCGCCAGCACCCCGAGCCCCAGCGGGAGGTACAATGAGCAGTTCTTC
CDR3: CASTPSPSGRYNEQFF

size: NA
V: TRBV19
J: TRBJ2-2
D: TRBD1
length: 16
DNA: TGTGCCAGCCTCGGGGACAGGGAACCGAACACCGGGGAGCTGTTTTTT
CDR3: CASLGDREPNTGELFF

size: few
V: TRBV4-1
J: TRBJ2-7
D: NA
length: 12
DNA: TGCGCCAGCAGCCAAGATTACTACGAGCAGTACTTC
CDR3: CASSQDYYEQYF

size: NA
V: TRBV12-5
J: TRBJ1-2
D: TRBD1
length: 16
DNA: TGTGCTAGTGGTTTGGTACCAGGGGGCAGCGGCTATGGCTACACCTTC
CDR3: CASGLVPGGSGYGYTF

size: NA
V: TRBV28
J: TRBJ1-4
D: NA
length: 17
DNA: TGTGCCAGCAGTCGGATCCAGGGGTCCACAACTAATGAAAAACTGTTTTTT
CDR3: CASSRIQGSTTNEKLFF

size: NA
V: TRBV7-9
J: TRBJ1-3
D: NA
length: 11
DNA: TGTGCCACCTCTCTTTTAGACACCATATATTTT
CDR3: CATSLLDTIYF

size: NA
V: TRBV10-3
J: TRBJ2-7
D: TRBD2
length: 16
DNA: TGTGCCATCAGTGATCCGAATAGCGGGAGGAGCTACGAGCAGTACTTC
CDR3: CAISDPNSGRSYEQYF

size: NA
V: TRBV5-4
J: TRBJ2-7
D: TRBD2
length: 15
DNA: TGTGCCAGCAGCTTCCGACTAGCGGGGGTGGACGAGCAGTACTTC
CDR3: CASSFRLAGVDEQYF

size: few
V: TRBV21-1
J: TRBJ1-2
D: NA
length: 15
DNA: TGTGCCAGCATCGTCCGGGGATCTGACGGCTATGGCTACACCTTC
CDR3: CASIVRGSDGYGYTF

size: NA
V: TRBV19
J: TRBJ2-3
D: NA
length: 17
DNA: TGTGCCAGTAGTCCGGGCTCGACAGCGACTAGCACAGATACGCAGTATTTT
CDR3: CASSPGSTATSTDTQYF

size: NA
V: TRBV14
J: TRBJ1-4
D: NA
length: 13
DNA: TGTGCCAGCAGCCAAACGCTCGGTGAAAAACTGTTTTTT
CDR3: CASSQTLGEKLFF

size: NA
V: TRBV9
J: TRBJ2-5
D: NA
length: 15
DNA: TGTGCCAGCAGCGTAGGCAACGTACGGCAAGAGACCCAGTACTTC
CDR3: CASSVGNVRQETQYF

size: NA
V: TRBV20-1
J: TRBJ1-2
D: TRBD1
length: 11
DNA: TGCCGATTCGACAGGGCTTATGGCTACACCTTC
CDR3: CRFDRAYGYTF

size: NA
V: TRBV7-7
J: TRBJ2-1
D: TRBD2
length: 15
DNA: TGTGCCAGCAGCTTAGACGGGAGGGCCGGCAATGAGCAGTTCTTC
CDR3: CASSLDGRAGNEQFF

size: NA
V: TRBV5-1
J: TRBJ1-3
D: NA
length: 16
DNA: TGCGCCAGCAGCTTGGCGACAGATCCATCGCAAAACACCATATATTTT
CDR3: CASSLATDPSQNTIYF

size: NA
V: TRBV6-1
J: TRBJ2-5
D: NA
length: 13
DNA: TGTGCCAGCAGGTCAAGGGAGGCTGAGACCCAGTACTTC
CDR3: CASRSREAETQYF

size: NA
V: TRBV6-5
J: TRBJ1-1
D: TRBD1
length: 14
DNA: TGTGCCAGCAGTTACGGGACAGGGGACACTGAAGCTTTCTTT
CDR3: CASSYGTGDTEAFF

size: once
V: TRBV6-5
J: TRBJ2-5
D: TRBD1
length: 15
DNA: TGTGCCAGCAGTAATACCTGGACAGGGTTGGAGACCCAGTACTTC
CDR3: CASSNTWTGLETQYF

size: few
V: TRBV7-2
J: TRBJ2-1
D: NA
length: 13
DNA: TGTGCCAGCAGCTCGAGAACCTACAATGAGCAGTTCTTC
CDR3: CASSSRTYNEQFF

size: once
V: TRBV27
J: TRBJ1-2
D: NA
length: 14
DNA: TGTGCCAGCAGTTTAGGCGCAGGGACTCCTGGCTACACCTTC
CDR3: CASSLGAGTPGYTF

size: NA
V: TRBV5-6
J: TRBJ2-7
D: TRBD2
length: 12
DNA: TGTGCCAGCAGTCAGAGGGAGGGCGAGCAGTACTTC
CDR3: CASSQREGEQYF

size: few
V: TRBV19
J: TRBJ1-4
D: NA
length: 15
DNA: TGTGCCAGTAGTATAGCGCGGGGCACTAATGAAAAACTGTTTTTT
CDR3: CASSIARGTNEKLFF

size: NA
V: TRBV10-3
J: TRBJ2-5
D: NA
length: 13
DNA: TGTGCCATCAGGCTGGGACTTCAAGAGACCCAGTACTTC
CDR3: CAIRLGLQETQYF

size: few
V: TRBV6-6
J: TRBJ2-7
D: TRBD2
length: 16
DNA: TGTGCCAGCAGTTCCCAAAAGACAGCGGGAATTTACGAGCAGTACTTC
CDR3: CASSSQKTAGIYEQYF

size: NA
V: TRBV19
J: TRBJ2-7
D: TRBD1
length: 16
DNA: TGTGCCAGTAGTTCTAGGACAGGTCAGGGCTCCTACGAGCAGTACTTC
CDR3: CASSSRTGQGSYEQYF

size: NA
V: TRBV5-5
J: TRBJ2-7
D: NA
length: 16
DNA: TGTGCCAGCAGCTTGGACAGAGCAAACTTTCCCTACGAGCAGTACTTC
CDR3: CASSLDRANFPYEQYF

size: NA
V: TRBV9
J: TRBJ2-1
D: TRBD1
length: 17
DNA: TGTGCCAGCAGCGTTGGACAGGCAAACTGGGTCGTGAATGAGCAGTTCTTC
CDR3: CASSVGQANWVVNEQFF

size: few
V: TRBV7-2
J: TRBJ1-1
D: TRBD1
length: 14
DNA: TGTGCCAGCACGGACAGGGGGATGAACACTGAAGCTTTCTTT
CDR3: CASTDRGMNTEAFF

size: once
V: TRBV7-6
J: TRBJ2-5
D: TRBD1
length: 15
DNA: TGTGCCAGCAGCTTTAATCCAGGGGGCGTGGAGACCCAGTACTTC
CDR3: CASSFNPGGVETQYF

size: NA
V: TRBV4-2
J: TRBJ2-4
D: NA
length: 18
DNA: TGTGCCAGCAGCCAAGATCAGCGGGCACACGGAGGCAAAAACATTCAGTACTTC
CDR3: CASSQDQRAHGGKNIQYF

size: NA
V: TRBV7-9
J: TRBJ1-2
D: TRBD1
length: 15
DNA: TGTGCCAGCAGCAGCTGGGACAGGACTAACTATGGCTACACCTTC
CDR3: CASSSWDRTNYGYTF

size: NA
V: TRBV18
J: TRBJ1-1
D: NA
length: 14
DNA: TGTGCCAGCTCCGGCGCTTTTGAGGACACTGAAGCTTTCTTT
CDR3: CASSGAFEDTEAFF

size: NA
V: TRBV7-9
J: TRBJ2-7
D: NA
length: 17
DNA: TGTGCCAGCAGACGAACTGGACTAACCCTGAGCTCCTACGAGCAGTACTTC
CDR3: CASRRTGLTLSSYEQYF

size: NA
V: TRBV19
J: TRBJ2-5
D: NA
length: 15
DNA: TGTGCCAGTAGTTCCCCCGGGACATCGGCTAGGGCCCAGTACTTC
CDR3: CASSSPGTSARAQYF

size: NA
V: TRBV11-2
J: TRBJ2-5
D: NA
length: 16
DNA: TGTGCCAGCAGCTTGGGAGTTGAATGGGTCCAAGAGACCCAGTACTTC
CDR3: CASSLGVEWVQETQYF

size: NA
V: TRBV5-1
J: TRBJ1-2
D: TRBD1
length: 14
DNA: TGTGCCAGCAGCACGGGACAGGCTGACTATGGCTACACCTTC
CDR3: CASSTGQADYGYTF

size: few
V: TRBV7-9
J: TRBJ2-1
D: TRBD1
length: 15
DNA: TGTGCCAGCAGCGAGGGACAGGTCTCCTACAATGAGCAGTTCTTC
CDR3: CASSEGQVSYNEQFF